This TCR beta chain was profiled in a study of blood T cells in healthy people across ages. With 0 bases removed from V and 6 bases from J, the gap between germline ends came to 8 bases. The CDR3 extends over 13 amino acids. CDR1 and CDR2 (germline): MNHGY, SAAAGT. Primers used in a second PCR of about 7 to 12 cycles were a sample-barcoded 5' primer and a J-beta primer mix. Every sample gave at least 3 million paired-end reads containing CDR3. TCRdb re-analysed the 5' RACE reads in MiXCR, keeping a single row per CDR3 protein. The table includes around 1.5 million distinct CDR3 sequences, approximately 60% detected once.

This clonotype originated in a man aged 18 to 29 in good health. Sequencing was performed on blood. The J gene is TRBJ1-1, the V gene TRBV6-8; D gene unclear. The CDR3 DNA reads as TGTGCCAGCAGTTACTCTATGGGGTCTGAAGCTTTCTTT. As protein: CASSYSMGSEAFF.